Presented here are 12 T cell receptor beta chains from one specimen sequenced in a study of cytomegalovirus exposure and HLA in healthy donors. The table came from immunoSEQ multiplex PCR; TCRdb's copy has only in-frame clones and leaves some out. The sample has under 200,000 clones, about 96% seen once. Sequencing input: PBMCs. The source of these receptors is a woman between 18 and 30 years old in good health and CMV-seronegative.

The V call is TRBV19, the J call TRBJ2-3; tentatively, D is TRBD2 (7 bases). V lost 2 bases, J lost 0 bases, and 9 bases lay in between. Germline V gene sequence: CDR1 LNHDA, CDR2 SQIVND (reference sequence). The CDR3 loop spans 15 amino acids. Written as DNA, the CDR3 is TGTGCCAGTAGTATAAGGGGGGGAAGCACAGATACGCAGTATTTT. Residues: CASSIRGGSTDTQYF.

The V and J genes are TRBV7-2 and TRBJ1-1; D remains ambiguous. The CDR3 totals 14 residues. V shed 3 bases and J shed 0 bases, with 8 bases lying between them. Germline values: CDR1 SGHTA, CDR2 FQGNSA. CDR3 nucleotide sequence: TGTGCCAGCAGCTTCCAGGCCCTGAACACTGAAGCTTTCTTT. This encodes CASSFQALNTEAFF.

The V call is TRBV5-5, the J call TRBJ1-3; tentatively, D is TRBD1 (6 bases). CDR3 length: 17 amino acids. Germline-derived CDR1 and CDR2 are SGHKS and YYEKEE (reference sequence). Trimming removed 7 bases from V and 1 base from J, with 21 bases in between. CDR3 in DNA: TGTGCCAGCTCACAGACCCCCCAGGGGCGATCTGGAAACACCATATATTTT. Residues: CASSQTPQGRSGNTIYF. The full variable domain, completed using reference TRBV5-5 and TRBJ1-3, is DAGVTQSPTHLIKTRGQQVTLRCSPISGHKSVSWYQQVLGQGPQFIFQYYEKEERGRGNFPDRFSARQFPNYSSELNVNALLLGDSALYLCASSQTPQGRSGNTIYFGEGSWLTVV.

The rearrangement links TRBV5-1 to TRBJ2-3, with TRBD2 identical over 8 bases. V lost 7 bases, J lost 3 bases, and 7 bases stayed unmatched. The CDR3 is 14 amino acids. Germline V gene sequence: CDR1 SGHRS, CDR2 YFSETQ. The CDR3 loop reads CASSGGGPTDTQYF. DNA of the CDR3: TGCGCCAGCTCGGGCGGGGGGCCAACAGATACGCAGTATTTT.

The V call is TRBV19, the J call TRBJ2-3; 7 positions match TRBD1. The V gene's germline CDR1 is LNHDA and CDR2 SQIVND (reference sequence). V lost 4 bases to trimming and J lost 0 bases; unmatched junction nucleotides: 13. This CDR3 comprises 18 residues. CDR3 loop: CASSTDSRRDRSTDTQYF. The CDR3 coding sequence is TGTGCCAGTAGTACCGACAGCCGAAGGGACAGAAGCACAGATACGCAGTATTTT.

The CDR3 sequence: CASSQVSTPGAYSYEQYF. The CDR3 DNA reads as TGTGCCAGCAGCCAAGTTTCCACACCAGGGGCCTATTCCTACGAGCAGTACTTC. This sequence joins TRBV4-2 and TRBJ2-7; TRBD1 might be the D (6 bases). Germline V gives CDR1 LGHNA, CDR2 YNFKEQ. The CDR3 runs 18 residues. V was cut by 1 base and J by 1 base, with 20 bases left in between.

This clone appeared a few times. The chain employs TRBV7-6 and TRBJ2-1; 8 positions agree with TRBD2. With V trimmed by 2 bases and J by 5 bases, 14 bases remained unmatched. Germline V gene data show CDR1 as SGHVS and CDR2 as FNYEAQ. The CDR3 covers 18 residues. DNA for the CDR3: TGTGCCAGCAGCTTACGACGCGACGGGGGGGCCTTGCACAATGAGCAGTTCTTC. Translation gives CASSLRRDGGALHNEQFF.

A single count supports this clone. V usage is TRBV6-5 and J usage is TRBJ1-6; 8 bases are shared with TRBD1. The trim removed 6 bases at V and 8 bases at J, leaving 9 bases unmatched. This CDR3 has 15 residues. The germline V gene encodes CDR1 MNHEY and CDR2 SVGAGI. In nucleotides, the CDR3 is TGTGCCAGCAGCCATTGGACAGGGTATGATTCACCCCTCCACTTT. This translates into CASSHWTGYDSPLHF.

Written as DNA, the CDR3 is TGCAGCGTTGTTGGCAAGAAGAACACCGGGGAGCTGTTTTTT. This encodes CSVVGKKNTGELFF. The V and J genes are TRBV29-1 and TRBJ2-2; unclear D gene. V was cut by 4 bases and J by 1 base, with 10 bases left in between. CDR3 length equals 14 residues. CDR1 is SQVTM and CDR2 is ANQGSEA in the germline V gene.

V is TRBV7-8 and J is TRBJ1-5, with a weak D call TRBD1 (6 bases). The CDR3 runs 14 residues. V dropped 5 bases and J dropped 1 base, with 9 bases sitting between them. Germline-derived CDR1 and CDR2 are SGHVS and FQNEAQ. CDR3 nucleotide sequence: TGTGCCAGCAGCCTTGGGACAAGCAATCAGCCCCAGCATTTT. This sequence encodes CASSLGTSNQPQHF.

The V gene is TRBV5-1, the J gene TRBJ2-5, with 9 bases aligning to TRBD1. The CDR3 covers 17 residues. The J segment lost 4 bases and the V segment lost 1 base, leaving 11 bases of the junction unmatched. From germline, CDR1 is SGHRS and CDR2 YFSETQ. Written as DNA, the CDR3 is TGCGCCAGCAGCTTGCGGCCGGGACAGGGAGGAGGAGAGACCCAGTACTTC. Translation gives CASSLRPGQGGGETQYF. The full variable domain, rest sourced from reference TRBV5-1 and TRBJ2-5, is KAGVTQTPRYLIKTRGQQVTLSCSPISGHRSVSWYQQTPGQGLQFLFEYFSETQRNKGNFPGRFSGRQFSNSRSEMNVSTLELGDSALYLCASSLRPGQGGGETQYFGPGTRLLVL.

This chain joins TRBV9 and TRBJ1-3, with 11 bases aligning to TRBD1. Trimming cost V 3 bases and J 4 bases; bases outside gene matches: 6. The CDR3 extends over 16 amino acids. Germline CDR1 is SGDLS and CDR2 is YYNGEE. CDR3 in amino acids: CASSAGTGGGGNTIYF. CDR3 coding DNA: TGTGCCAGCAGCGCCGGGACAGGGGGGGGAGGAAACACCATATATTTT.